The table lists the clone carrying this TCR beta chain with a few counts. CDR3 size: 15 residues. V was clipped by 1 base and J by 3 bases, with 12 bases between them. The germline CDR1 and CDR2 sequences are SGHTA and FQGNSA. This sample is part of a study of T-cell memory formation after mild COVID-19. About the study: Clusters of TCRs were largely donor specific.

TCRdb passed the 5' RACE reads through MiXCR, listing each CDR3 protein once. Of under 200,000 distinct CDR3 sequences in the sample, roughly 11% were seen once. The chain combines TRBV7-2 with TRBJ1-1; perhaps TRBD1 as D (5 bases). Sequenced material: PBMCs or a T cell subset sorted from them (not recorded which). This TCR was recovered from a man between 18 and 35 years old who had mild COVID-19 (a few samples of this study predate the infection). Cell type and time point are not known. The CDR3 nucleotides are TGTGCCAGCAGCTTAGTTTGGCAGGGCCACACTGAAGCTTTCTTT. It specifies CASSLVWQGHTEAFF.